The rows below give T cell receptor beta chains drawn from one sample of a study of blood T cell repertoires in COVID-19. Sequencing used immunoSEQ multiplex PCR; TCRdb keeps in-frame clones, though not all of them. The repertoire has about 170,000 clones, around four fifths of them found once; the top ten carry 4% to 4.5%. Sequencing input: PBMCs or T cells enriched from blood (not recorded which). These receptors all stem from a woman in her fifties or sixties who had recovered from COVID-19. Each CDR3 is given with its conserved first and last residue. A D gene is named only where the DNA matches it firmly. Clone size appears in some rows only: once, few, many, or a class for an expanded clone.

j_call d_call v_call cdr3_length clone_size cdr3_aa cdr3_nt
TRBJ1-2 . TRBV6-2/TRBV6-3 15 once CASSYGGLPDYGYTF TGTGCCAGCAGTTACGGCGGGCTGCCGGACTATGGCTACACCTTC
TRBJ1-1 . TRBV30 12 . CAWSPVNTEAFF TGTGCCTGGAGCCCGGTGAACACTGAAGCTTTCTTT
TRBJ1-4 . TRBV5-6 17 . CASSITKTGATNEKLFF TGTGCCAGCAGCATCACGAAGACAGGTGCAACTAATGAAAAACTGTTTTTT
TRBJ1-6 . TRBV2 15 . CASAVYGSYNSPLHF TGTGCCAGCGCGGTGTATGGCTCCTATAATTCACCCCTCCACTTT
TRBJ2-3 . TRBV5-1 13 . CASSWEITDTQYF TGCGCCAGCAGCTGGGAGATCACAGATACGCAGTATTTT
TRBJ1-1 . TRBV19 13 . CASSIGWPEGAFF TGTGCCAGTAGTATAGGGTGGCCGGAGGGCGCTTTCTTT
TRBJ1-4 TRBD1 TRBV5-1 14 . CASSTGQGMEKLFF TGCGCCAGCAGCACAGGACAGGGAATGGAAAAACTGTTTTTT
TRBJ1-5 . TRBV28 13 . CASSPMSNQPQHF TGTGCCAGCAGTCCTATGAGCAATCAGCCCCAGCATTTT
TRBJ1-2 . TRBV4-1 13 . CASSDRQAYGYTF TGCGCCAGCAGCGATCGACAGGCCTATGGCTACACCTTC
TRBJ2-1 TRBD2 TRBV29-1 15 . CSAFTTSGHFNEQFF TGCAGCGCCTTCACGACTAGCGGCCACTTCAATGAGCAGTTCTTC
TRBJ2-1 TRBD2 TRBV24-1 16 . CATSGGLAGDSNEQFF TGTGCCACCAGTGGTGGCCTAGCGGGGGACTCCAATGAGCAGTTCTTC
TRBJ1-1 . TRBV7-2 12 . CASVAGWTEAFF TGTGCCAGCGTGGCAGGATGGACTGAAGCTTTCTTT
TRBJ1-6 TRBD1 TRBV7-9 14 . CASSLGQGSSPLHF TGTGCCAGCAGCCTAGGACAGGGATCTTCACCCCTCCACTTT
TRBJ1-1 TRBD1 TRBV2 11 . CASDRDTEAFF TGTGCCTCGGACAGGGACACTGAAGCTTTCTTT
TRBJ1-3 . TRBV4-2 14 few CASSLLSSGNTIYF TGTGCCAGCAGCCTTCTTAGCTCTGGAAACACCATATATTTT
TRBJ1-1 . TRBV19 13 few CASSQSSGTEAFF TGTGCCAGTAGCCAAAGCAGCGGCACTGAAGCTTTCTTT
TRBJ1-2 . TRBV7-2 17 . CASSERGSRALERGYTF TGTGCCAGCAGCGAACGCGGAAGCAGGGCCCTCGAGAGAGGCTACACCTTC
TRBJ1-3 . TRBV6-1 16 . CASSEKFGNSGNTIYF TGTGCCAGCAGTGAAAAGTTCGGTAACTCTGGAAACACCATATATTTT
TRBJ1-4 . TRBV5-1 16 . CASSLGTVGPNEKLFF TGCGCCAGCAGCTTGGGGACCGTGGGGCCTAATGAAAAACTGTTTTTT
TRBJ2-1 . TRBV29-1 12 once CSVGPAYNEQFF TGCAGCGTTGGTCCCGCCTACAATGAGCAGTTCTTC